Sequencing of this TCR beta chain was carried out in a study of blood T cell repertoires in COVID-19. As for the study in general: Collection of acute and convalescent COVID-19 samples took place in the United States, Italy and Spain. T cells, B-cell-depleted T cells, or PBMCs supplied cDNA or gDNA.

Per germline, CDR1 SGHAT and CDR2 FQNNGV. Trimming removed 5 bases from V and 7 bases from J, with 14 bases in between. This CDR3 comprises 13 residues. Source study methods: Estimated nucleated cell counts came from reference gene primer amplification. Generated by immunoSEQ multiplex PCR, the TCRdb table keeps only in-frame clones and is missing some. The V and J calls and clone size were taken over from that table, and D and trimming were inferred from the DNA. This repertoire shows some 120,000 clones, 90% found once; its top ten account for about 3.5%. Sequences were obtained from peripheral blood. This clonotype was sampled from a man aged 45-65 years with active COVID-19. The rearrangement uses TRBV11-2 and TRBJ1-1; possibly TRBD1 for D (5 bases). CDR3 amino acids: CASSKTTTGEAFF. In DNA form, the CDR3 reads TGTGCCAGCAGCAAAACGACAACAGGTGAAGCTTTCTTT.